These 14 T cell receptor beta chains originate from one sample sequenced in a study of CD8 T cells in Susac syndrome (dated 2019 in TCRdb). Library creation used the immunoSEQ multiplex PCR assay. RNA was extracted using the RNeasy kit, and about 0.5 to 1 ug of the RNA was reverse transcribed with random hexamers. In-frame beta chains were kept once TCRdb had trimmed the public reads at Q25 with fastp and called clones with MiXCR. One record per CDR3 amino acid sequence lists the most common genes and DNA. Recorded for this sample are 15,000 to 20,000 distinct CDR3 sequences; roughly 95% of them occurred a single time. The ten largest clones represent around 0.21% of the sample. Sequencing input: CD8+ T cells from PBMCs. The receptors originated from a human donor in good health.

CDR3 amino acids: CASSSSTQPQHF. For the CDR3, the DNA is TGTGCCAGCTCCTCATCAACTCAGCCCCAGCATTTT. The chain carries TRBV3-1 and TRBJ1-5; D is unclear. This CDR3 spans 12 amino acids. V was shortened by 8 bases and J by 6 bases, with 11 bases between the two germline ends. Germline CDR1 LGHDT, CDR2 YNNKEL (reference sequence).

The genes are TRBV10-3 and TRBJ1-1; unclear D gene. In germline, CDR1 is ENHRY, CDR2 SYGVKD. Trimming took off 10 bases at V and 3 bases at J, with 21 bases between the two ends. The CDR3 is made up of 15 amino acids. In DNA, the CDR3 is TGTGCCAGCAAGATCCGTGGAGATGAGGACACTGAAGCTTTCTTT. Translated, it gives CASKIRGDEDTEAFF.

This chain links TRBV30 with TRBJ1-2; D is perhaps TRBD1 (6 bases). Trimming took 5 bases from V and 1 from J, leaving 11 bases between them. Germline V gene data show CDR1 as GTSNPN and CDR2 as SVGIG (reference sequence). The CDR3 totals 13 residues. The chain's CDR3 is CAWGQSNNYGYTF. Here the CDR3 DNA reads TGTGCCTGGGGACAGTCTAATAACTATGGCTACACCTTC.

J is TRBJ2-1 and V is TRBV29-1; 12 nucleotides match TRBD2. This CDR3 has 17 residues. V shed 4 bases, J shed 0 bases, and the junction held 7 bases outside the gene matches. Germline V gives CDR1 SQVTM, CDR2 ANQGSEA. CDR3 DNA sequence: TGCAGCGTTGGACTAGCGGGAGCATGGAGCTCCTACAATGAGCAGTTCTTC. It specifies CSVGLAGAWSSYNEQFF.

The V and J genes are TRBV2 and TRBJ2-2; tentative D call: TRBD2 (5 bases). Germline V gene sequence: CDR1 SNHLY, CDR2 FYNNEI. The CDR3 extends over 17 amino acids. V shed 6 bases and J shed 3 bases, with 20 bases lying between them. CDR3 bases: TGTGCCAGCAGGGACCTGATGGGAGAGGGTTACACCGGGGAGCTGTTTTTT. Its translation is CASRDLMGEGYTGELFF.

J is TRBJ2-2 and V is TRBV9, with 10 bases fitting TRBD2. The V segment lost 0 bases and the J segment 6 bases; nucleotides outside the gene matches: 11. The CDR3 contains 18 residues. CDR1 and CDR2 (germline): SGDLS, YYNGEE. This CDR3 is CASSVGLAGAILAGELFF. The DNA for the CDR3 is TGTGCCAGCAGCGTAGGGCTAGCGGGAGCAATTTTAGCCGGGGAGCTGTTTTTT.

This chain connects TRBV3-1 to TRBJ2-3; 13 bases align to TRBD2. The CDR3 contains 19 residues. V dropped 4 bases and J dropped 1; count of bases not matched to a gene: 11. Germline assignment: CDR1 LGHDT and CDR2 YNNKEL (reference sequence). In nucleotides, the CDR3 is TGTGCCAGCAGCCCCTTCACTAGCGGGAGGGCCCTCGGCACAGATACGCAGTATTTT. Protein: CASSPFTSGRALGTDTQYF.

The genes are TRBV5-1 and TRBJ1-1; D not resolved. This CDR3 is 15 amino acids long. Between the trimmed V and J ends, which lost 0 bases and 2 bases, there was a span of 11 bases. The germline V gene has CDR1 SGHRS and CDR2 YFSETQ. The CDR3 is CASSLGQVGNTEAFF. The CDR3 DNA reads as TGCGCCAGCAGCTTGGGCCAGGTAGGAAACACTGAAGCTTTCTTT.

This rearrangement joins TRBV6-1 to TRBJ2-7; 11 nucleotides match TRBD2. The trim removed 3 bases at V and 3 bases at J, leaving 4 bases unmatched. The CDR3 has 15 residues. CDR1 and CDR2 from the germline V gene are MNHNS and SASEGT. The CDR3 is CASSELGLADYEQYV. DNA for the CDR3: TGTGCCAGCAGTGAGCTGGGACTAGCGGACTACGAGCAGTACGTC.

This chain connects TRBV15 to TRBJ2-5, with TRBD2 matching over 8 bases. Germline V gene data show CDR1 as LNHNV and CDR2 as YYDKDF (reference sequence). The CDR3 is 14 residues long. The trim removed 0 bases at V and 5 bases at J, leaving 2 bases unmatched. The CDR3, as DNA: TGTGCCACCAGCAGAGACGCGGGGGGCGAGACCCAGTACTTC. This sequence encodes CATSRDAGGETQYF.

The V call is TRBV7-9, the J call TRBJ1-2, with a possible D match to TRBD1 (6 bases). The ends were cut back, 3 bases at V and 8 bases at J, with 10 bases in the middle. Per germline, CDR1 SEHNR and CDR2 FQNEAQ (reference sequence). This CDR3 is 12 amino acids long. The CDR3 DNA is TGTGCCAGCAGCTTCCAGGGGAAAGGCTACACCTTC. This codes for CASSFQGKGYTF.

The J gene is TRBJ2-3, the V gene TRBV6-2 or TRBV6-3; 7 bases are a match to TRBD1. With 8 bases clipped from V and 1 base from J, the junction kept 6 bases outside the gene matches. Germline lookup yields CDR1 MNHEY and CDR2 SVGEGT. This CDR3 has 14 amino acids. CDR3 DNA: TGTGCCAGCTATTGGGACAGCGGCACAGATACGCAGTATTTT. This codes for CASYWDSGTDTQYF.

The chain has TRBV28 and TRBJ2-7; TRBD2 matches 8 bases. CDR3 length: 16 amino acids. Germline V gene data show CDR1 as MDHEN and CDR2 as SYDVKM. J was trimmed by 2 bases and V by 1 base; bases with no gene match: 7. The CDR3 spells CASSLSTGGPTYEQYF. In nucleotides, the CDR3 is TGTGCCAGCAGTTTATCAACGGGGGGGCCAACCTACGAGCAGTACTTC. The full variable domain, in which reference TRBV28 and TRBJ2-7 provide the parts outside the CDR3, is DVKVTQSSRYLVKRTGEKVFLECVQDMDHENMFWYRQDPGLGLRLIYFSYDVKMKEKGDIPEGYSVSREKKERFSLILESASTNQTSMYLCASSLSTGGPTYEQYFGPGTRLTVT.

The J gene is TRBJ2-7, the V gene TRBV27, with D hard to call. Germline V lookup: CDR1 MNHEY, CDR2 SMNVEV (reference sequence). The CDR3 contains 13 residues. V was cut by 5 bases and J by 2 bases, with 10 bases left in between. As DNA, the CDR3 is TGTGCCAGCAGTCCCCGTTTCACCTACGAGCAGTACTTC. Translating it yields CASSPRFTYEQYF.